This T cell receptor (beta chain) was profiled in a study of patients and donors after allogeneic stem cell transplantation. The CDR3 sequence is 14 residues long. Trimming cost V 1 base and J 8 bases, with 10 bases left between them. Germline V gene data show CDR1 as SGHKS and CDR2 as YYEKEE (reference sequence). TCRdb re-called the RT-PCR reads with MiXCR, one entry per CDR3 protein. The sample lists over 400,000 distinct CDR3 sequences, 16% occurring once. The sample consisted of blood, either unsorted or a sorted T cell fraction (not recorded which). The chain couples TRBV5-5 to TRBJ1-6; D call uncertain. The sequence derives from a human donor who was either an allogeneic HSCT recipient or a stem cell or donor lymphocyte infusion donor (not recorded which). It is not recorded whose cells these are; they may come from a transplant donor. The CDR3: CASSLWTPDSPLHF. The DNA of the CDR3 is TGTGCCAGCAGCTTGTGGACCCCGGATTCACCCCTCCACTTT.